The T cell receptor (beta chain) under discussion was sequenced for a study of T cells in Graves' hyperthyroidism and ophthalmopathy. Germline CDR1 and CDR2: LNHNV and YYDKDF (reference sequence). V was clipped by 0 bases and J by 2 bases, with 11 bases between them. The CDR3 is 15 residues long. There are a few counts of this clonotype. Its specificity is unknown. TCR beta CDR3 regions were amplified from RNA transcripts. The study used the HTBI primer set for a first-round RT-PCR of the TCR CDR3. TCRdb used MiXCR to reprocess the multiplex PCR reads, holding one entry per CDR3 protein. The data contain about 330,000 distinct CDR3 sequences, around 15% of them singletons. General observations from the study: Blood held most thyroid clonotypes expanded above 0.001 frequency.

The specimen sequenced was blood. The chain employs TRBV15 and TRBJ2-7; a weak D match, TRBD2 (5 bases). This TCR derives from a woman between 40 and 50 years old with Graves' ophthalmopathy. Here the CDR3 reads CATSREVGETYEQYF. CDR3 bases: TGTGCCACCAGCAGAGAGGTCGGGGAGACCTACGAGCAGTACTTC.